The clone carrying this TCR beta chain has more than one count but fewer than ten. Its antigen is as yet unknown. The record originates from a study of CD8 T cells in ankylosing spondylitis. The CDR3 covers 12 residues. Trimming cost V 5 bases and J 0 bases, with 5 bases left between them. The germline V gene has CDR1 DFQATT and CDR2 SNEGSKA (reference sequence). General study points: Certain motif variants had earlier been reported in reactive arthritis synovial fluid and blood. What appeared characteristic of ankylosing spondylitis blood was a TCR beta motif of under 10 highly homologous variants.

TCRdb re-derived calls from the 5' RACE reads in MiXCR, one entry per CDR3 protein. The repertoire holds about 340,000 distinct CDR3 sequences, with 14% to 15% as singletons. This chain joins TRBV20-1 and TRBJ1-3, with D uncertain. Specimen: blood, either unsorted or a sorted T cell fraction (not recorded which). This TCR derives from a male donor with ankylosing spondylitis or in good health (not recorded which). The CDR3 region has the DNA TGCAGTGCTGAATTCTCTGGAAACACCATATATTTT. It translates to CSAEFSGNTIYF.